The clone carrying this T cell receptor (beta chain) has a handful of counts. What it binds is unknown. The germline V gene has CDR1 DFQATT and CDR2 SNEGSKA (reference sequence). This CDR3 has 13 amino acids. The V end was cut by 3 bases, the J end by 5 bases, with 14 bases between. This record comes from a study of T-cell memory formation after mild COVID-19. General study findings and limits: Clones that got smaller from day 15 to 85 had even CD4/CD8, while clones growing later tipped toward CD4+.

One entry per CDR3 protein results from TCRdb running MiXCR on the 5' RACE reads. The repertoire includes approximately 290,000 distinct CDR3 sequences, approximately 19% of them detected once, and roughly 21% sits in the top ten. The J gene is TRBJ2-7, the V gene TRBV20-1, with D perhaps matching TRBD1 or TRBD2 (5 bases each). This clonotype originated in a man younger than 35 who had mild COVID-19 (a few samples of this study predate the infection). Cell type and time point are not known. The specimen was PBMCs or a T cell subset sorted from them (not recorded which). The CDR3 DNA follows: TGCAGTGCTAGTGGTTTGGGGGACCACGAGCAGTACGTC. Translating gives CSASGLGDHEQYV.